Listed below are T cell receptor beta chains from one sample, sequenced in a study of blood T cells in healthy people across ages. One entry per CDR3 protein results from TCRdb running MiXCR on the 5' RACE reads. The sample records around 1,000,000 distinct CDR3 sequences, roughly 24% being singletons. This same sample was also taken into another study, of T cells of mothers and their children.

The material sequenced was blood. The source is a girl aged 2 to 10 in good health. CDR3s include the opening cysteine and the closing phenylalanine or tryptophan. The D gene is left open where the match is weak. Some rows have no size entry. The others give once, few or many, or a class for an expanded clone.

j_call d_call clone_size v_call cdr3_aa cdr3_nt
TRBJ2-5 NA few TRBV12-3/TRBV12-4 CASSRDEETQYF TGTGCCAGCAGCCGGGACGAAGAGACCCAGTACTTC
TRBJ2-1 TRBD1 few TRBV20-1 CSARRTGSYNEQFF TGCAGTGCTAGGCGGACAGGATCCTACAATGAGCAGTTCTTC
TRBJ1-2 TRBD1 NA TRBV7-2 CASSLDRGSVYGYTF TGTGCCAGCAGCTTAGACAGGGGAAGTGTTTATGGCTACACCTTC
TRBJ2-5 NA NA TRBV7-2 CASSLRVSQGETQYF TGTGCCAGCAGCTTAAGGGTTTCACAGGGAGAGACCCAGTACTTC
TRBJ2-5 NA NA TRBV12-3/TRBV12-4 CASRPDWQETQYF TGTGCCAGCAGACCCGACTGGCAGGAGACCCAGTACTTC
TRBJ1-1 NA few TRBV13 CASSPEGKGGTEAFF TGTGCCAGCAGCCCGGAAGGAAAGGGAGGCACTGAAGCTTTCTTT
TRBJ2-7 TRBD1 NA TRBV12-3/TRBV12-4 CASSPSGTGYEQYF TGTGCCAGCAGTCCCTCCGGGACAGGCTACGAGCAGTACTTC
TRBJ2-3 NA few TRBV11-2 CASSPEGGRDPHGTQYF TGTGCCAGCAGCCCCGAGGGGGGGCGGGACCCCCACGGTACGCAGTATTTT
TRBJ1-6 NA few TRBV4-2 CASSQNREGSPLHF TGTGCCAGCAGCCAGAACAGGGAGGGTTCACCCCTCCACTTT
TRBJ2-3 TRBD2 NA TRBV28 CASSSGLAGVADTQYF TGTGCCAGCAGTTCGGGACTAGCGGGAGTGGCAGATACGCAGTATTTT
TRBJ1-2 TRBD1 NA TRBV4-1 CASSQEQGNGYTF TGCGCCAGCAGCCAAGAACAGGGGAATGGCTACACCTTC
TRBJ2-5 NA few TRBV4-3 CASSQVPGGGETQYF TGCGCCAGCAGCCAAGTACCAGGGGGGGGAGAGACCCAGTACTTC
TRBJ2-3 NA NA TRBV6-2/TRBV6-3 CASSLGSLRSTDTQYF TGTGCCAGCAGTTTGGGAAGCCTTCGGAGCACAGATACGCAGTATTTT
TRBJ1-5 NA NA TRBV12-5 CASAVRIPADQPQHF TGTGCTAGTGCCGTCCGGATACCCGCGGATCAGCCCCAGCATTTT
TRBJ1-4 NA many TRBV27 CASSLTGVATNEKLFF TGTGCCAGCAGCTTAACCGGGGTCGCAACTAATGAAAAACTGTTTTTT
TRBJ2-5 NA NA TRBV29-1 CSVAGLQETQYF TGCAGCGTTGCTGGACTCCAAGAGACCCAGTACTTC
TRBJ2-7 TRBD2 NA TRBV29-1 CSVEGSGLAVSYEQYF TGCAGCGTTGAGGGGTCCGGACTAGCGGTCTCCTACGAGCAGTACTTC
TRBJ2-3 TRBD1 NA TRBV7-9 CASSSLDREVTDTQYF TGTGCCAGCAGCTCATTGGACAGGGAGGTCACAGATACGCAGTATTTT
TRBJ2-2 NA few TRBV7-3 CASSSNYGNGPTPGRNTGELFF TGTGCCAGCAGCTCGAATTATGGGAACGGACCGACCCCCGGAAGGAACACCGGGGAGCTGTTTTTT
TRBJ2-5 NA few TRBV9 CASSSKAGSGLPTWYQETQYF TGTGCCAGCAGTTCAAAGGCCGGGTCTGGTCTCCCAACGTGGTACCAAGAGACCCAGTACTTC
TRBJ2-5 TRBD2 NA TRBV9 CASSPMRGGLYF TGTGCCAGCAGCCCGATGCGGGGGGGCCTGTACTTC
TRBJ2-7 NA few TRBV14 CASRKTEGLYEQYF TGTGCCAGCAGGAAGACTGAAGGACTGTACGAGCAGTACTTC
TRBJ2-4 NA NA TRBV7-9 CASSLWGENIQYF TGTGCCAGCAGCTTATGGGGAGAAAACATTCAGTACTTC
TRBJ2-1 NA NA TRBV12-5 CASGLVLEQGGDRSSYNEQFF TGTGCTAGTGGTTTGGTACTGGAACAGGGTGGTGATCGTAGCTCCTACAATGAGCAGTTCTTC
TRBJ1-3 NA NA TRBV19 CASSRLISGNTIYF TGTGCCAGTAGTCGGCTGATCTCTGGAAACACCATATATTTT
TRBJ2-7 NA NA TRBV6-5 CASTQPGSSYEQYF TGTGCCAGCACTCAACCGGGATCATCCTACGAGCAGTACTTC
TRBJ1-5 NA many TRBV7-9 CASSSQGQPQHF TGTGCCAGCAGCTCACAGGGTCAGCCCCAGCATTTT
TRBJ1-5 NA NA TRBV12-5 CASGPSSGRLLAFTNQPQHF TGTGCTAGTGGCCCCTCAAGTGGCAGGCTGTTAGCGTTTACCAATCAGCCCCAGCATTTT
TRBJ1-1 NA few TRBV25-1 CASSLQRGTEAFF TGTGCCAGCTCTCTTCAAAGGGGGACTGAAGCTTTCTTT
TRBJ2-2 NA NA TRBV4-3 CASSQADGWWTGELFF TGCGCCAGCAGCCAAGCTGACGGGTGGTGGACCGGGGAGCTGTTTTTT
TRBJ2-7 TRBD1 NA TRBV12-3/TRBV12-4 CASTQTGNTPYEQYF TGTGCCAGCACCCAGACAGGGAACACCCCCTACGAGCAGTACTTC
TRBJ1-1 NA NA TRBV5-6 CASTTLTTEMNTEAFF TGTGCCAGCACCACCCTCACGACAGAGATGAACACTGAAGCTTTCTTT
TRBJ2-5 NA NA TRBV3-1 CASSQTRGTQYF TGTGCCAGCAGCCAGACCCGGGGGACCCAGTACTTC
TRBJ2-5 TRBD2 NA TRBV7-9 CASSQTSGQETQYF TGTGCCAGCAGCCAAACTAGCGGCCAAGAGACCCAGTACTTC
TRBJ1-1 NA few TRBV7-8 CASSPEPTGANTEAFF TGTGCCAGCAGCCCTGAACCTACGGGGGCGAACACTGAAGCTTTCTTT
TRBJ2-5 NA many TRBV5-1 CASSLLQETQYF TGTGCCAGCAGCTTGCTACAAGAGACCCAGTACTTC
TRBJ2-4 NA NA TRBV11-1 CASSLTYGDVWGELAKNIQYF TGTGCCAGCAGCTTAACCTACGGAGACGTGTGGGGTGAATTGGCCAAAAACATTCAGTACTTC
TRBJ1-1 TRBD1 NA TRBV3-1 CASSLTGDAEAFF TGTGCCAGCAGCCTCACAGGGGACGCTGAAGCTTTCTTT
TRBJ1-2 NA few TRBV7-2 CASSLNGLNMGYTF TGTGCCAGCAGCTTAAATGGGCTCAATATGGGCTACACCTTC
TRBJ2-4 TRBD1 NA TRBV5-6 CASSFDRASNIQYF TGTGCCAGCAGCTTTGACAGGGCCTCAAACATTCAGTACTTC
TRBJ2-7 NA NA TRBV6-2/TRBV6-3 CASSPEGAIGTGEQYF TGTGCCAGCAGTCCAGAAGGCGCAATAGGGACGGGGGAGCAGTACTTC
TRBJ2-7 NA NA TRBV28 CASSDTTQIYEQYF TGTGCCAGCTCCGATACGACTCAAATCTACGAGCAGTACTTC
TRBJ2-1 NA NA TRBV29-1 CSVGPEYNNEQFF TGCAGCGTTGGGCCAGAATATAACAATGAGCAGTTCTTC
TRBJ2-7 TRBD1 NA TRBV29-1 CSVETGDHHEQYF TGCAGCGTAGAGACAGGGGATCATCACGAGCAGTACTTC
TRBJ2-7 TRBD1 many TRBV20-1 CSARGGTENYEQYF TGCAGTGCTAGGGGTGGGACAGAAAACTACGAGCAGTACTTC
TRBJ1-2 TRBD1 NA TRBV7-6 CASSPRQGAIGYTF TGTGCCAGCAGCCCCCGACAGGGGGCTATTGGCTACACCTTC
TRBJ2-1 NA NA TRBV6-6 CASSYRGSEGEQFF TGTGCCAGCAGTTATAGGGGGAGTGAAGGTGAGCAGTTCTTC
TRBJ2-5 TRBD2 NA TRBV7-2 CASSKTGLAVQETQYF TGTGCCAGCAGCAAAACGGGACTAGCGGTCCAAGAGACCCAGTACTTC
TRBJ2-1 TRBD2 NA TRBV28 CASGGLAGPDEQFF TGTGCCAGCGGGGGACTAGCAGGACCGGATGAGCAGTTCTTC
TRBJ2-1 NA NA TRBV18 CASSPGPGSNEQFF TGTGCCAGCTCACCGGGACCGGGTTCCAATGAGCAGTTCTTC